This TCR beta chain came from a study of vaccination and CD4 T cells after COVID-19. Study information: Overlapping spike peptides of SARS-CoV-2, HCoV-NL63, HCoV-OC43 and HCoV-229E stimulated the cells.

Specified treatment: approximately nine-day PBMC culture with coronavirus spike peptide pools or control peptides (ViraFEST assay). Before TCRs were sequenced, ViraFEST expanded antigen-specific T cells with peptide pools. The CDR3 spans 15 residues. Germline lookup yields CDR1 DFQATT and CDR2 SNEGSKA (reference sequence). V dropped 3 bases and J dropped 1 base, with 14 bases sitting between them. On this clonotype itself: The antigen is unknown.

The Oncomine TCR Beta short-read assay was applied to DNA of cultured CD4+ T cells. In TCRdb, the PCR reads were re-called with MiXCR into one record per CDR3 protein. The data contain some 3,100 distinct CDR3 sequences, 70% to 80% of them singletons. The chain combines TRBV20-1 with TRBJ2-3; the D call may be TRBD1 or TRBD2 (6 bases each). Sequenced: CD4+ T cells from blood, cultured in vitro. The receptor's source is a human donor who had recovered from COVID-19. The CDR3 protein is CSARGAGHGTDTQYF. CDR3 DNA: TGCAGTGCTAGGGGGGCGGGGCATGGCACAGATACGCAGTATTTT.